One sample yielded the 27 T cell receptor beta chains listed below, sequenced in a study of somatic mutations in cytotoxic T cells in rheumatoid arthritis. The method was immunoSEQ multiplex PCR; TCRdb's version includes in-frame clones alone and lacks a portion of them. The sample shows approximately 12,000 clones, approximately 80% of them seen only once. The sample was CD8+ T cells sorted from blood. Receptors originate from a man aged 45-65 years in good health.

The gene calls are TRBV7-9 and TRBJ1-1, with 12 bases fitting TRBD1. Per germline, CDR1 SEHNR and CDR2 FQNEAQ (reference sequence). V was clipped by 4 bases and J by 3 bases; unmatched bases: 15. The CDR3 extends over 19 amino acids. The CDR3 DNA reads TGTGCCAGCAGCTCCACCATCACCGGGACAGGGGGCGCCTACACTGAAGCTTTCTTT. Translating gives CASSSTITGTGGAYTEAFF.

The gene calls are TRBV5-1 and TRBJ2-7, with D maybe TRBD2 (6 bases). Germline V gives CDR1 SGHRS, CDR2 YFSETQ. This CDR3 spans 15 amino acids. The ends were cut back, 0 bases at V and 4 bases at J, with 14 bases in the middle. This CDR3 reads CASSLAYGSSYEQYF. Written as DNA, the CDR3 is TGCGCCAGCAGCTTGGCCTACGGGAGCTCATACGAGCAGTACTTC.

This clone has just a few counts. This chain's CDR3 is CASSDRESDEQFF. CDR3 DNA sequence: TGTGCCAGCAGTGACAGGGAATCGGATGAGCAGTTCTTC. V and J are TRBV6-4 and TRBJ2-1, with no clear D. The CDR3 consists of 13 residues. Trimming left V 2 bases short and J 8 bases short, with 10 bases between. Germline V gene sequence: CDR1 MRHNA, CDR2 SNTAGT.

The gene calls are TRBV14 and TRBJ2-1; D unclear. Germline V lookup: CDR1 SGHDN, CDR2 FVKESK. V dropped 0 bases and J dropped 5 bases, with 14 bases sitting between them. The CDR3 covers 16 residues. For the CDR3, the DNA is TGTGCCAGCAGCCAAGATTTGAGTAGTGCGAACAATGAGCAGTTCTTC. Translation gives CASSQDLSSANNEQFF.

The chain combines TRBV19 with TRBJ1-1, with D perhaps TRBD1 (6 bases). Trimming took 3 bases from V and 3 from J, leaving 11 bases between them. Germline V CDR1 and CDR2: LNHDA, SQIVND (reference sequence). The CDR3 covers 14 residues. Here the CDR3 DNA reads TGTGCCAGTAGTATCGGGGGCTCGTACACTGAAGCTTTCTTT. Translation: CASSIGGSYTEAFF.

This clone was detected once. The V gene is TRBV9, the J gene TRBJ2-7, with D hard to call. Trimming removed 0 bases from V and 5 bases from J, with 9 bases in between. Germline V gene data show CDR1 as SGDLS and CDR2 as YYNGEE. There are 13 residues in the CDR3. The DNA of the CDR3 is TGTGCCAGCAGCGTAGCGGGTAAGAACGAGCAGTACTTC. Translating it yields CASSVAGKNEQYF. Variable domain in full (rest from reference TRBV9 and TRBJ2-7): DSGVTQTPKHLITATGQRVTLRCSPRSGDLSVYWYQQSLDQGLQFLIQYYNGEERAKGNILERFSAQQFPDLHSELNLSSLELGDSALYFCASSVAGKNEQYFGPGTRLTVT.

V and J are TRBV2 and TRBJ2-3; D unclear. Trimming pared 4 bases from V and 0 bases from J, leaving 8 bases between. Germline values: CDR1 SNHLY, CDR2 FYNNEI. This CDR3 comprises 14 residues. The CDR3 bases are TGTGCCAGCAGTGGTGGTTTCAGCACAGATACGCAGTATTTT. Protein product: CASSGGFSTDTQYF.

There are a few counts of this clone. The rearrangement joins TRBV7-9 to TRBJ1-2; D possibly corresponds to TRBD1 (6 bases). The CDR3 is made up of 15 amino acids. Germline V lookup: CDR1 SEHNR, CDR2 FQNEAQ (reference sequence). V lost 1 base and J 8 bases, leaving 17 bases between the germline ends. CDR3 nucleotides: TGTGCCAGCAGCTTAGGGTACGACAGGCACGGGGGCTACACCTTC. This translates into CASSLGYDRHGGYTF.

This rearrangement joins TRBV4-1 to TRBJ2-3; 10 nucleotides agree with TRBD2. The CDR3 consists of 16 residues. V dropped 0 bases and J dropped 7; count of bases not matched to a gene: 7. Germline lookup yields CDR1 MGHRA and CDR2 YSYEKL. CDR3: CASSQDSSGGANTQYF. CDR3 nucleotide sequence: TGCGCCAGCAGCCAAGATTCCAGCGGGGGGGCAAATACGCAGTATTTT.

V and J are TRBV27 and TRBJ2-7; a possible D gene is TRBD2 (7 bases). The germline V and J ends were trimmed by 5 bases and 4 bases, with 30 bases remaining between them. The length of the CDR3 is 19 residues. Per germline, CDR1 MNHEY and CDR2 SMNVEV (reference sequence). The CDR3 DNA is TGTGCCAGCAGTCCCCACGTGGCAGGGGTCGGTAGGGGGGGATACGAGCAGTACGTC. This encodes CASSPHVAGVGRGGYEQYV.

The chain is built from TRBV19 and TRBJ2-7; perhaps TRBD1 as D (6 bases). From germline, CDR1 is LNHDA and CDR2 SQIVND (reference sequence). The CDR3 consists of 14 residues. V shed 2 bases and J shed 0 bases, with 8 bases lying between them. Here the CDR3 reads CASSIQGTSYEQYF. The DNA of the CDR3 is TGTGCCAGTAGTATACAGGGGACCTCCTACGAGCAGTACTTC.

V and J are TRBV7-9 and TRBJ1-2; 9 bases are shared with TRBD1. The V and J ends lost 5 bases and 1 base, in that order; junction bases with no gene match: 11. This CDR3 is built from 17 residues. CDR1 is SEHNR, CDR2 FQNEAQ, per germline (reference sequence). The chain's CDR3 is CASSPLPGQGDNYGYTF. The CDR3, as DNA: TGTGCCAGCAGCCCCCTCCCGGGACAGGGCGATAACTATGGCTACACCTTC.

This rearrangement joins TRBV7-2 to TRBJ2-3; D is possibly TRBD1 or TRBD2 (5 bases each). This CDR3 is built from 16 residues. CDR1 SGHTA and CDR2 FQGNSA come from the germline V gene. V lost 1 base and J 0 bases, leaving 11 bases between the germline ends. The chain's CDR3 is CASSLDGGTSTDTQYF. CDR3 in DNA: TGTGCCAGCAGCTTAGATGGGGGTACTAGCACAGATACGCAGTATTTT.

The V gene is TRBV27, the J gene TRBJ2-2; possibly TRBD2 for D (5 bases). Trimming removed 4 bases at V and 7 bases at J, with 13 bases between. CDR1 is MNHEY, CDR2 SMNVEV, per germline (reference sequence). The CDR3 totals 14 residues. The CDR3 reads CASSSGVDVGELFF. The CDR3 coding sequence is TGTGCCAGCAGTTCCGGGGTGGACGTCGGGGAGCTGTTTTTT.

This chain joins TRBV7-9 and TRBJ2-5; 7 bases are shared with TRBD1. The CDR3 extends over 15 amino acids. V dropped 1 base and J dropped 3; count of bases not matched to a gene: 5. Per the germline V gene, CDR1 is SEHNR and CDR2 is FQNEAQ (reference sequence). CDR3 residues: CASSLDVRGKETQYF. As DNA, the CDR3 is TGTGCCAGCAGCTTAGACGTCAGGGGGAAAGAGACCCAGTACTTC. The whole variable domain, remainder taken from reference TRBV7-9 and TRBJ2-5, is DTGVSQNPRHKITKRGQNVTFRCDPISEHNRLYWYRQTLGQGPEFLTYFQNEAQLEKSRLLSDRFSAERPKGSFSTLEIQRTEQGDSAMYLCASSLDVRGKETQYFGPGTRLLVL.

The rearrangement uses TRBV6-5 and TRBJ2-2, with D perhaps matching TRBD2 (5 bases). Between the trimmed V and J ends, which lost 2 bases and 3 bases, there was a span of 10 bases. The V gene's germline CDR1 is MNHEY and CDR2 SVGAGI. This CDR3 is 15 amino acids long. In nucleotides, the CDR3 is TGTGCCAGCAGTTACAGACGGGGTGACACCGGGGAGCTGTTTTTT. Translation gives CASSYRRGDTGELFF.

This chain joins TRBV28 and TRBJ1-1; D is unresolved. Looked up from germline, CDR1 is MDHEN and CDR2 is SYDVKM. CDR3 size: 14 residues. Trimming pared 3 bases from V and 0 bases from J, leaving 8 bases between. CDR3 sequence reads: CASSFSQLNTEAFF. The CDR3 nucleotides read TGTGCCAGCAGTTTTAGTCAGTTGAACACTGAAGCTTTCTTT.

The CDR3 nucleotides are TGTGCCAGCACCCCGATACCCCGCACAGATACGCAGTATTTT. It codes for CASTPIPRTDTQYF. V usage is TRBV28 and J usage is TRBJ2-3; no firm D call. V lost 7 bases to trimming and J lost 1 base, with 12 bases between them. The CDR3 length is 14 residues. Germline lookup yields CDR1 MDHEN and CDR2 SYDVKM.

The gene calls are TRBV27 and TRBJ1-1; perhaps TRBD1 as D (5 bases). V gave up 9 bases and J gave up 1 base, with 15 bases separating them. This CDR3 is built from 14 residues. The germline V gene encodes CDR1 MNHEY and CDR2 SMNVEV (reference sequence). The CDR3 DNA reads TGTGCCAGTAAGCGCCAGGGAGAGAACACTGAAGCTTTCTTT. It yields the protein CASKRQGENTEAFF.

This sequence joins TRBV7-2 and TRBJ2-2; 9 nucleotides match TRBD1. Looked up from germline, CDR1 is SGHTA and CDR2 is FQGNSA. The ends lost 4 bases at V and 4 bases at J; junction bases unmatched: 7. This CDR3 spans 16 amino acids. The CDR3 protein is CASSSADRGSTGELFF. As DNA, the CDR3 is TGTGCCAGCAGCTCAGCGGACAGGGGAAGCACCGGGGAGCTGTTTTTT.

The chain carries TRBV7-6 and TRBJ2-2; D is ambiguous. Per germline, CDR1 SGHVS and CDR2 FNYEAQ. The CDR3 is 14 amino acids. V lost 4 bases and J 0 bases, leaving 6 bases between the germline ends. The CDR3 reads CASSYTTNTGELFF. CDR3 sequence (DNA): TGTGCCAGCAGCTACACTACGAACACCGGGGAGCTGTTTTTT. Full variable domain (outside the CDR3, taken from reference TRBV7-6 and TRBJ2-2): GAGVSQSPRYKVTKRGQDVALRCDPISGHVSLYWYRQALGQGPEFLTYFNYEAQQDKSGLPNDRFSAERPEGSISTLTIQRTEQRDSAMYRCASSYTTNTGELFFGEGSRLTVL.

The CDR3 loop reads CASSKEGWHSTEAFF. DNA of the CDR3: TGTGCCAGCAGCAAAGAAGGTTGGCACAGCACTGAAGCTTTCTTT. The chain is built from TRBV21-1 and TRBJ1-1; the listed D gene, TRBD1, was not tested against the DNA. TRBV21-1 is noted as a pseudogene. The CDR3 is 15 residues long.

The rearrangement joins TRBV10-2 to TRBJ1-1; D unresolved. The CDR3 runs 14 residues. V lost 2 bases to trimming and J lost 2 bases, with 9 bases between them. Germline V gives CDR1 WSHSY, CDR2 SAAADI. The CDR3 DNA follows: TGCGCCAGCAGTGAGAACATAGGAAACACTGAAGCTTTCTTT. Translating gives CASSENIGNTEAFF.

V gene TRBV19 combines with J gene TRBJ1-1, with 7 bases aligning to TRBD1. Germline V gene sequence: CDR1 LNHDA, CDR2 SQIVND (reference sequence). The CDR3 length is 16 residues. Trimming removed 3 bases from V and 1 base from J; junction bases left unmatched: 8. CDR3 region: CASSIGGQRANTEAFF. The CDR3 bases are TGTGCCAGTAGTATTGGGGGACAGCGGGCGAACACTGAAGCTTTCTTT. The whole variable domain, filled in from reference TRBV19 and TRBJ1-1, reads DGGITQSPKYLFRKEGQNVTLSCEQNLNHDAMYWYRQDPGQGLRLIYYSQIVNDFQKGDIAEGYSVSREKKESFPLTVTSAQKNPTAFYLCASSIGGQRANTEAFFGQGTRLTVV.

This clone is medium-sized (0.01 to 0.1%) by share. The chain uses TRBV6-4 and TRBJ2-1; 14 nucleotides align to TRBD2. The ends lost 5 bases at V and 6 bases at J; junction bases unmatched: 3. The germline V gene encodes CDR1 MRHNA and CDR2 SNTAGT. CDR3 length equals 15 residues. CDR3 sequence (DNA): TGTGCCAGCAGTTCCGGGACTAGCGGGGGCAATGAGCAGTTCTTC. This codes for CASSSGTSGGNEQFF.

This clone was counted a single time. An end of the junction does not agree with germline; a read error may underlie this. V and J are TRBV7-2 and TRBJ2-6, with 9 bases aligning to TRBD2. The CDR3 runs 16 residues. Germline assignment: CDR1 SGHTA and CDR2 FQGNSA. The CDR3 DNA follows: TGCGCCAGCAGCCAAGATAGCGGGAGTGGGGCCAACGTCCTGACTTTC. It encodes CASSQDSGSGANVLTF.

The genes are TRBV28 and TRBJ2-1; D is unclear. The CDR3 is made up of 18 amino acids. V was clipped by 3 bases and J by 4 bases, with 22 bases between them. The germline V gene has CDR1 MDHEN and CDR2 SYDVKM. For the CDR3, the DNA is TGTGCCAGCAGTTTCCGGGTGACAAGATCTATGGGATACAATGAGCAGTTCTTC. Protein: CASSFRVTRSMGYNEQFF.